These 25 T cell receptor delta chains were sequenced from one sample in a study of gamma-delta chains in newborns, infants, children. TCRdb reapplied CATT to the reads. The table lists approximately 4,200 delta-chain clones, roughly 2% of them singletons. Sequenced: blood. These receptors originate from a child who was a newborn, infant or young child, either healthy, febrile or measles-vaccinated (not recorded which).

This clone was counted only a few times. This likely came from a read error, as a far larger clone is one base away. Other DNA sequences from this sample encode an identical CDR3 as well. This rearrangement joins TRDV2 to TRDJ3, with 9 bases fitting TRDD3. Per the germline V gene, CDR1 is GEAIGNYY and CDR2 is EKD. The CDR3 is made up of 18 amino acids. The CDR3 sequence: CACDTVLGDSWDTRQMFF. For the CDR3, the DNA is TGTGCCTGCGACACCGTACTGGGGGACTCCTGGGACACCCGACAGATGTTTTTC.

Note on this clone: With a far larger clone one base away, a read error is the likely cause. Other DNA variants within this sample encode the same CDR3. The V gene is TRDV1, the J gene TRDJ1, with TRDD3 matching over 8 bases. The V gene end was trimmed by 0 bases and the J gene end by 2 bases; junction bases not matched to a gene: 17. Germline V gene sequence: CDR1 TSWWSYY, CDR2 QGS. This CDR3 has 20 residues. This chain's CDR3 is CALGELGCNGLGDKTDKLIF. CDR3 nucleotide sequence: TGTGCTCTTGGGGAACTAGGATGCAACGGTCTGGGGGACAAGACCGATAAACTCATCTTT.

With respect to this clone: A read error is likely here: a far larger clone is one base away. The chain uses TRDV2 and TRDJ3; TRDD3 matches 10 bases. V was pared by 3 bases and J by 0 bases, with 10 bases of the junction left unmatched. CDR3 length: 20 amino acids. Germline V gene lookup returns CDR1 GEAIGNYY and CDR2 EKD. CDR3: CACDRTGGSVGSWDTRQMFF. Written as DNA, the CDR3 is TGTGCCTGTGACCGTACTGGGGGATCTGTAGGCTCCTGGGACACCCGACAGATGTTTTTC.

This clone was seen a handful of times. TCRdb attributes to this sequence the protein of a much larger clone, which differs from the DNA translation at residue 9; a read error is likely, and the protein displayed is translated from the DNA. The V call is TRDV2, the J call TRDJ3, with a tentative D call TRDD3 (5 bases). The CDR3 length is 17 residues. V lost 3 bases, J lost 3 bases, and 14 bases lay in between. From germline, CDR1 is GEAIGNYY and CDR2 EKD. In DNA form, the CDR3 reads TGTGCCTGTGACTGGGGACCCCGCTTCTGGGACACCCGACAGATGTTTTTC. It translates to CACDWGPRFWDTRQMFF.

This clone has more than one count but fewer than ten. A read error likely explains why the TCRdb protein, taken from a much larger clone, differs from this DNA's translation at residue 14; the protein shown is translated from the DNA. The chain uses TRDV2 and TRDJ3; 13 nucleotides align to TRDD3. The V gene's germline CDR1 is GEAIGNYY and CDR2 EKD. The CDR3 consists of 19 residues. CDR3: CACDPLLGDTPWDARQMFF. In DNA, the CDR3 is TGTGCCTGTGACCCCCTACTGGGGGATACGCCCTGGGACGCCCGACAGATGTTTTTC.

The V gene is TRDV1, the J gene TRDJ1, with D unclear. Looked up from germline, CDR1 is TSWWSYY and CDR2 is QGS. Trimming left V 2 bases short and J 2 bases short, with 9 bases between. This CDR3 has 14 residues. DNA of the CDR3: TGTGCTCTTGGGGAAGTCCCATCGACCGATAAACTCATCTTT. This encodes CALGEVPSTDKLIF.

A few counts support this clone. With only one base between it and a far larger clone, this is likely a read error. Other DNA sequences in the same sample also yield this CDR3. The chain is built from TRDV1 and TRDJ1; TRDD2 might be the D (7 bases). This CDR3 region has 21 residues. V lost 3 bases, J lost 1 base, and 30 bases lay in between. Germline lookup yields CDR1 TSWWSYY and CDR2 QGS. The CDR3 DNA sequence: TGTGCTCTTGGGGAGCTCGCCTTCCTGTGGGGGCCTCCTCGGGGCACCGATAAACTCATCTTT. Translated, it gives CALGELAFLWGPPRGTDKLIF.

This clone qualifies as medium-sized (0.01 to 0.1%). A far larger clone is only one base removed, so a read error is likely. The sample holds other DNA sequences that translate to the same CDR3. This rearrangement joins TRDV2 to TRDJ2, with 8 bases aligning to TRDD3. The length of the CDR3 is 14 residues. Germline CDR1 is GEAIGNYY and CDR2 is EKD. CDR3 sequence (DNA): TGTGCCTGCGACACCTGGGGGATGACAGCACAACTCTTCTTT. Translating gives CACDTWGMTAQLFF.

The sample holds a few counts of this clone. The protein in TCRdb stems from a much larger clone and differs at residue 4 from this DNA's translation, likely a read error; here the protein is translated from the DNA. The CDR3 here is CACYTRPGGLTAQLFF. CDR3 in DNA: TGTGCCTGTTACACTAGGCCTGGGGGCTTGACAGCACAACTCTTCTTT. The chain carries TRDV2 and TRDJ2, with 7 bases fitting TRDD3. The CDR3 has 16 residues. Germline values: CDR1 GEAIGNYY, CDR2 EKD.

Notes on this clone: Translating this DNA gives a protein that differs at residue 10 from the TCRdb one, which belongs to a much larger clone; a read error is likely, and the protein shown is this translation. Here the CDR3 reads CACDTWDSSRDTRQMFF. CDR3 DNA sequence: TGTGCCTGTGACACCTGGGATAGCTCCCGGGACACCCGACAGATGTTTTTC. J is TRDJ3 and V is TRDV2; D perhaps matches TRDD3 (6 bases). This CDR3 region has 17 residues. Germline loops: CDR1 GEAIGNYY, CDR2 EKD.

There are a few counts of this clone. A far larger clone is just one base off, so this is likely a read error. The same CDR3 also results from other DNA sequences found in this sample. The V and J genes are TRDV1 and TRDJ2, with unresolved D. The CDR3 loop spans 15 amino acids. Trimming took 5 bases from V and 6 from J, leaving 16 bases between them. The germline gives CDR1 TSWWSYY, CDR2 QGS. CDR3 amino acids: CALGTGWEFPAQLFF. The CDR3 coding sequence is TGTGCTCTTGGGACCGGATGGGAGTTCCCAGCACAACTCTTCTTT.

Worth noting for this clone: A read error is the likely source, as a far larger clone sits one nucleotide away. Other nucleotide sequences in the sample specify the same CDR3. CDR3 nucleotide sequence: TGTGCTCTTGGGGAACCGGGGGGCCCATACACCGATAAACTCATCTTT. The encoded protein is CALGEPGGPYTDKLIF. The gene calls are TRDV1 and TRDJ1; perhaps TRDD3 as D (5 bases). Looked up from germline, CDR1 is TSWWSYY and CDR2 is QGS. Trimming took 1 base from V and 0 from J, leaving 12 bases between them. This CDR3 is built from 16 residues.

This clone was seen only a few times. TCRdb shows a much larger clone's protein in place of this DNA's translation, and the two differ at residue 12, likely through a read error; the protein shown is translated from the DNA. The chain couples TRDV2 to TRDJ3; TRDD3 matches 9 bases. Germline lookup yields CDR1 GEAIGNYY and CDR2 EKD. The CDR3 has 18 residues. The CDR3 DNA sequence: TGTGCCTGTGACACCGTACTGGGGGACTCCTGGTACACCCGACAGATGTTTTTC. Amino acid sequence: CACDTVLGDSWYTRQMFF.

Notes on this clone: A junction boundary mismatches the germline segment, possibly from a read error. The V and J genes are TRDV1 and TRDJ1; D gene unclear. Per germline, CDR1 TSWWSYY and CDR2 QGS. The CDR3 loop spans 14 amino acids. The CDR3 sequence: CALGELRFHLKLTF. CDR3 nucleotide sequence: TGTGCTCTTGGGGAATTACGATTCCATTTAAAACTCACCTTT.

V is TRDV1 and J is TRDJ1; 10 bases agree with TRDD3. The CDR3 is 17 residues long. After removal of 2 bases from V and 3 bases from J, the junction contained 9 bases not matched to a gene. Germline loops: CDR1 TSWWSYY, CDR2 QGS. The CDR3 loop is CALGESGGTGGSDKLIF. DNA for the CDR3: TGTGCTCTTGGGGAAAGCGGCGGGACTGGGGGATCCGATAAACTCATCTTT.

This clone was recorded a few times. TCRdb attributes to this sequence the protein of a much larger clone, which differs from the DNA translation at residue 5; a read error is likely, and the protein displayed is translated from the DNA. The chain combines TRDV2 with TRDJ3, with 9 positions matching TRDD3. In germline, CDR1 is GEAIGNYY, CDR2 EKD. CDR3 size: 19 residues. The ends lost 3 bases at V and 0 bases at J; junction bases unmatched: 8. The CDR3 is CACDAFTGGSSWDTRQMFF. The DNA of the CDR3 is TGTGCCTGTGACGCGTTTACTGGGGGAAGCTCCTGGGACACCCGACAGATGTTTTTC.

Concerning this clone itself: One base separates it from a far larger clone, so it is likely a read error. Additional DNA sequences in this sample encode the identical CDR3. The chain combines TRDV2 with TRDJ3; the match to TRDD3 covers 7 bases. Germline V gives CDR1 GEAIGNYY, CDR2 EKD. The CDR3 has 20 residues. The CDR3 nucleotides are TGTGCCTGCGACACCGCGGGGATAGGGATTAACTCCTGGGACACCCGACAGATGTTTTTC. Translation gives CACDTAGIGINSWDTRQMFF.

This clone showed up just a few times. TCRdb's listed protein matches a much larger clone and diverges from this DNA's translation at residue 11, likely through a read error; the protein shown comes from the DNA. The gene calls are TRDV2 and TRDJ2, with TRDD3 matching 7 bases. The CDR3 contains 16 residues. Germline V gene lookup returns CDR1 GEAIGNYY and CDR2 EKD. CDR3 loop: CACDTRPGGLIAQLFF. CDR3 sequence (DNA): TGTGCCTGTGACACTAGGCCTGGGGGCTTGATAGCACAACTCTTCTTT.

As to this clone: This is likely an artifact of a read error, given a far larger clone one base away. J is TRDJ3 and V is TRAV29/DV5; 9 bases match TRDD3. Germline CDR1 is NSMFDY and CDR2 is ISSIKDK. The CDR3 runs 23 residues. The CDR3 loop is CAASLPGPLKTGGNSWDNRQMFF. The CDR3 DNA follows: TGTGCAGCAAGTTTACCGGGTCCCCTTAAGACTGGGGGAAACTCCTGGGACAACCGACAGATGTTTTTC.

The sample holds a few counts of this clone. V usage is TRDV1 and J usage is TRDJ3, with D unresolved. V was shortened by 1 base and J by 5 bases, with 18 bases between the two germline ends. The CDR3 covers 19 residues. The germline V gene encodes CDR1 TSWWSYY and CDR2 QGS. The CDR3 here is CALGEREVIYSRDTRQMFF. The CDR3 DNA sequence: TGTGCTCTTGGGGAACGGGAGGTTATATACTCTAGGGACACCCGACAGATGTTTTTC.

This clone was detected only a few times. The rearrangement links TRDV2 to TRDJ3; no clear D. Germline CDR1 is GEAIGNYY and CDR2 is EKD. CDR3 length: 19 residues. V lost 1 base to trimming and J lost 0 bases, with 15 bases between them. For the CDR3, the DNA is TGTGCCTGTGACACGTTCGGTCACCTAAGCTCCTGGGACACCCGACAGATGTTTTTC. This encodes CACDTFGHLSSWDTRQMFF.

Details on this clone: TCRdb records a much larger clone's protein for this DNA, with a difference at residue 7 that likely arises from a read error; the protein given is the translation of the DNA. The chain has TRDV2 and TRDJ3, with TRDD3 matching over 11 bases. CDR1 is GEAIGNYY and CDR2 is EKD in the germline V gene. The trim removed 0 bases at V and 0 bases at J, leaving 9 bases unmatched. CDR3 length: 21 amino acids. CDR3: CACDTLMGDTRFSWDTRQMFF. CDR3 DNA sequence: TGTGCCTGTGACACCCTAATGGGGGATACGCGGTTCTCCTGGGACACCCGACAGATGTTTTTC.

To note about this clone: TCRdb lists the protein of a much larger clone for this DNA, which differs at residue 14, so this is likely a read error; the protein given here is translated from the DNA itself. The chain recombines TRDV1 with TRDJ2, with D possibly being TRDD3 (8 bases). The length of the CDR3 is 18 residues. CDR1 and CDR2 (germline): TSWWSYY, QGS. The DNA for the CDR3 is TGTGCTCTTGGGGATTTCCTACTTCACTGGGGGCTGACAACACAACTCTTCTTT. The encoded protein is CALGDFLLHWGLTTQLFF.

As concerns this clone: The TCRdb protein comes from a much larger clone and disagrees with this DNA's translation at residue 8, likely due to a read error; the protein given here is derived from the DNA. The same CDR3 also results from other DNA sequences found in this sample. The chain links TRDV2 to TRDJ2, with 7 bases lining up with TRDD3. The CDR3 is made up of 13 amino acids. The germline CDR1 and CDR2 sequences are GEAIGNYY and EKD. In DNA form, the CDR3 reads TGTGCCTGCGACACCTGGGGGGTAGCACAACTCTTCTTT. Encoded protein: CACDTWGVAQLFF.

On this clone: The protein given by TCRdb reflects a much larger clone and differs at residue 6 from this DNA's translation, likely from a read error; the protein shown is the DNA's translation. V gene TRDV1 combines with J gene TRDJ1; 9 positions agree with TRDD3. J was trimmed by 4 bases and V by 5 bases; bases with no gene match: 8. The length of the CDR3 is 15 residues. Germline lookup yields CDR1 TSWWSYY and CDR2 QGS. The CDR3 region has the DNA TGTGCTCTTGGGAAACGGGGATACGCAGGCGATAAACTCATCTTT. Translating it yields CALGKRGYAGDKLIF.